Listed here is a single T cell receptor beta chain. The sample is drawn from a study of blood T cell repertoires in COVID-19. The protocol was immunoSEQ multiplex PCR, while the TCRdb copy is restricted to in-frame clones and leaves out a portion. The sample holds under 400,000 clones; about 90% are singletons and the top ten take less than 3.5%. With V trimmed by 9 bases and J by 6 bases, 8 bases remained unmatched. CDR1 is LNHDA and CDR2 is SQIVND in the germline V gene (reference sequence). The CDR3 loop spans 13 amino acids. The rearrangement joins TRBV19 to TRBJ1-2, with TRBD1 matching 9 bases. This TCR derives from a woman in her twenties or thirties with COVID-19, enrolled during active disease. Sequencing was carried out using peripheral blood. CDR3 nucleotide sequence: TGTGCCAGCTACAGGGGGCCGGGGAATGGCTACACCTTC. It translates to CASYRGPGNGYTF.